These 22 T cell receptor beta chains originate from one sample sequenced in a study of T cell repertoires in cytomegalovirus infection (dated by TCRdb to the late 2010s). This sample was sequenced with an Illumina HiSeq 1500. TCRdb reran the public reads through fastp at Q25 and MiXCR, keeping productive beta chains. Records with the same CDR3 protein are collapsed into one entry carrying the most frequent genes and DNA. Here the sample has some 300,000 distinct CDR3 sequences; roughly 15% occur a single time. Around 9.5% of the sample is held by the ten biggest clonotypes. Sequencing was carried out using PBMCs. Receptors were obtained from a human donor in good health (CMV status not recorded). Some clones in this sample may be carry-over from other donors' samples.

V gene TRBV19 combines with J gene TRBJ2-1, with 8 bases matching TRBD2. After removal of 4 bases from V and 3 bases from J, the junction contained 2 bases not matched to a gene. Germline CDR1 reads LNHDA; CDR2 reads SQIVND (reference sequence). The CDR3 consists of 14 residues. DNA for the CDR3: TGTGCCAGTAGTAGTCTAGCGGGCTACAATGAGCAGTTCTTC. Translating gives CASSSLAGYNEQFF.

This clonotype was recorded at least ten times. The genes are TRBV10-3 and TRBJ2-7, with D perhaps being TRBD1 or TRBD2 (5 bases each). The CDR3 is made up of 11 amino acids. The germline gives CDR1 ENHRY, CDR2 SYGVKD. The V end lost 6 bases, the J end lost 6 bases, and 9 bases lay between the germline ends. CDR3 nucleotides: TGTGCCATCAGCCCGGGGACCGAGCAGTACTTC. Translated: CAISPGTEQYF.

CDR3 DNA sequence: TGTGCCAGCAGTTTATGCGAAAGTGGGCTAGCGGTCTCAAGCTCCTACAATGAGCAGTTCTTC. Translated, it gives CASSLCESGLAVSSSYNEQFF. The chain combines TRBV27 with TRBJ2-1; 7 bases are a match to TRBD2. Germline loops: CDR1 MNHEY, CDR2 SMNVEV (reference sequence). The CDR3 consists of 21 residues. The V and J ends lost 1 base and 0 bases, in that order; junction bases with no gene match: 18.

The chain recombines TRBV20-1 with TRBJ2-1; 7 bases map to TRBD2. Looked up from germline, CDR1 is DFQATT and CDR2 is SNEGSKA (reference sequence). J was trimmed by 3 bases and V by 5 bases; bases with no gene match: 10. This CDR3 comprises 15 residues. The CDR3 nucleotides are TGCAGTGCTGGCCCTGCGGGAGTCATCTACAATGAGCAGTTCTTC. This gives the protein CSAGPAGVIYNEQFF.

This clonotype was recorded many times. The rearrangement joins TRBV7-3 to TRBJ2-1; TRBD1 agrees at 8 bases. Germline values: CDR1 SGHTA, CDR2 FQGTGA. Trimming removed 3 bases from V and 5 bases from J; junction bases left unmatched: 6. The CDR3 runs to 15 residues. In DNA form, the CDR3 reads TGTGCCAGCAGCTTTCGCGACAGGGGTCACAATGAGCAGTTCTTC. Its translation is CASSFRDRGHNEQFF.

This clonotype was counted many times. This chain joins TRBV5-1 and TRBJ2-3; D gene ambiguous. The germline V and J ends were trimmed by 2 bases and 0 bases, with 7 bases remaining between them. The germline CDR1 and CDR2 sequences are SGHRS and YFSETQ. The CDR3 totals 14 residues. The CDR3: CASSFPGSTDTQYF. CDR3 bases: TGCGCCAGCAGCTTCCCAGGCAGCACAGATACGCAGTATTTT.

Ten or more counts support this clonotype. Germline is not matched at one junction end, which may reflect a read error. V gene TRBV12-3 or TRBV12-4 combines with J gene TRBJ2-5; D unresolved. This CDR3 has 12 amino acids. This CDR3 is CASRTGPEAQYF. CDR3 nucleotide sequence: TGTGCCAGCAGGACCGGGCCAGAGGCCCAGTACTTC.

This clonotype came up many times. The chain has TRBV7-2 and TRBJ2-2, with D unclear. CDR3 length: 13 amino acids. Germline CDR1 and CDR2: SGHTA and FQGNSA. Trimming removed 4 bases from V and 7 bases from J, with 10 bases in between. The CDR3 sequence: CASSSERFGELFF. Here the CDR3 DNA reads TGTGCCAGCAGCTCGGAACGGTTCGGGGAGCTGTTTTTT.

The chain carries TRBV10-2 and TRBJ1-2, with 10 bases that match TRBD1. CDR3 length equals 16 residues. J was trimmed by 2 bases and V by 5 bases; bases with no gene match: 8. CDR1 and CDR2 from the germline V gene are WSHSY and SAAADI. The CDR3: CASSLGQGLGNYGYTF. The CDR3 DNA reads as TGCGCCAGCAGTTTGGGACAGGGGCTCGGGAACTATGGCTACACCTTC.

The chain links TRBV29-1 to TRBJ2-3; tentative D call: TRBD2 (5 bases). This CDR3 contains 11 residues. Germline V gene lookup returns CDR1 SQVTM and CDR2 ANQGSEA. Trimming cost V 4 bases and J 4 bases, with 6 bases left between them. CDR3 DNA sequence: TGCAGCGTTGCGAGGGCAGATACGCAGTATTTT. This translates into CSVARADTQYF.

This clonotype has ten or more counts. The chain combines TRBV20-1 with TRBJ1-5; TRBD1 matches 10 bases. CDR1 DFQATT and CDR2 SNEGSKA come from the germline V gene (reference sequence). The CDR3 runs to 14 residues. V lost 3 bases and J lost 2; bases outside the gene matches: 1. The CDR3 reads CSASGTGGNQPQHF. Here the CDR3 DNA reads TGCAGTGCTAGTGGGACAGGGGGCAATCAGCCCCAGCATTTT.

This clonotype was recorded many times. The rearrangement joins TRBV2 to TRBJ2-3; D is unresolved. The germline V and J ends were trimmed by 6 bases and 6 bases, with 7 bases remaining between them. The CDR3 loop spans 11 amino acids. From germline, CDR1 is SNHLY and CDR2 FYNNEI. In DNA, the CDR3 is TGTGCCAGCAGGAGAGAGGATACGCAGTATTTT. It translates to CASRREDTQYF.

The sample holds a few counts of this clonotype. This chain joins TRBV6-5 and TRBJ1-5, with no clear D. V was trimmed by 7 bases and J by 2 bases, leaving 9 bases between them. Germline values: CDR1 MNHEY, CDR2 SVGAGI. There are 13 residues in the CDR3. CDR3 bases: TGTGCCAGCAAACGGGCTGGCAATCAGCCCCAGCATTTT. It yields the protein CASKRAGNQPQHF.

There are many counts of this clonotype. The rearrangement uses TRBV7-9 and TRBJ2-7; a weak D match, TRBD2 (5 bases). Trimming shortened V by 3 bases and J by 3 bases, and 12 bases separated the two germline ends. This CDR3 contains 14 residues. Germline V lookup: CDR1 SEHNR, CDR2 FQNEAQ (reference sequence). Written as DNA, the CDR3 is TGTGCCAGCAGCTTCGGGGTAGCATTCTACGAGCAGTACTTC. Translation gives CASSFGVAFYEQYF.

This clonotype was observed many times. CDR3 nucleotide sequence: TGTGCCAGCAGCTTAGGGAAGCTCGGACGGATGAACACTGAAGCTTTCTTT. The encoded protein is CASSLGKLGRMNTEAFF. The chain carries TRBV7-9 and TRBJ1-1; D ambiguous. The CDR3 totals 17 residues. In germline, CDR1 is SEHNR, CDR2 FQNEAQ (reference sequence). The V end lost 1 base, the J end lost 0 bases, and 15 bases lay between the germline ends.

Many counts were recorded for this clonotype. The CDR3 DNA reads as TGTGCCAGCAGCCCTCCGGGACAGGGGAAGCGTAATTCACCCCTCCACTTT. It translates to CASSPPGQGKRNSPLHF. The chain recombines TRBV7-8 with TRBJ1-6; 10 bases agree with TRBD1. The CDR3 covers 17 residues. In germline, CDR1 is SGHVS, CDR2 FQNEAQ. The trim removed 5 bases at V and 6 bases at J, leaving 10 bases unmatched. The full variable domain, its missing parts supplied by reference TRBV7-8 and TRBJ1-6, is GAGVSQSPRYKVAKRGQDVALRCDPISGHVSLFWYQQALGQGPEFLTYFQNEAQLDKSGLPSDRFFAERPEGSVSTLKIQRTQQEDSAVYLCASSPPGQGKRNSPLHFGNGTRLTVT.

In its sample, this clonotype was seen many times. CDR3 in amino acids: CASSYSPAGGSDTQYF. Here the CDR3 DNA reads TGTGCCAGCAGTTACTCTCCAGCGGGGGGTTCAGATACGCAGTATTTT. The V gene is TRBV6-6, the J gene TRBJ2-3, with 9 nucleotides matching TRBD2. Germline trimming cut 0 bases from V and 4 bases from J; bases unmatched to any gene: 5. In germline, CDR1 is MNHNY, CDR2 SVGAGI (reference sequence). This CDR3 is 16 amino acids long.

This clonotype was seen many times. The V and J genes are TRBV7-2 and TRBJ2-3; 12 bases map to TRBD2. Germline loops: CDR1 SGHTA, CDR2 FQGNSA. This CDR3 comprises 17 residues. V lost 5 bases and J lost 0; bases outside the gene matches: 6. The CDR3 loop reads CASSLRTSGVSTDTQYF. CDR3 coding DNA: TGTGCCAGCAGCCTCCGGACTAGCGGGGTTAGCACAGATACGCAGTATTTT. The full variable domain, its missing parts supplied by reference TRBV7-2 and TRBJ2-3, is GAGVSQSPSNKVTEKGKDVELRCDPISGHTALYWYRQSLGQGLEFLIYFQGNSAPDKSGLPSDRFSAERTGGSVSTLTIQRTQQEDSAVYLCASSLRTSGVSTDTQYFGPGTRLTVL.

This clonotype has just a few counts. The chain links TRBV27 to TRBJ2-5; 10 bases fit TRBD2. The CDR3 sequence is 18 residues long. V shed 7 bases, J shed 0 bases, and the junction held 14 bases outside the gene matches. The germline CDR1 and CDR2 sequences are MNHEY and SMNVEV (reference sequence). The CDR3 is CASILTSGWTVYQETQYF. DNA for the CDR3: TGTGCCAGCATCCTGACTAGCGGGTGGACGGTGTACCAAGAGACCCAGTACTTC.

A remark on this clonotype: Likely a read error: the CDR3 ends without its conserved phenylalanine or tryptophan. No DNA is shown, since the ends of the CDR3 on it are uncertain; the CDR3 is the one TCRdb lists. The chain links TRBV4-1 to TRBJ2-7; TRBD1 is the table's D call and was not checked against the DNA. Germline CDR1 and CDR2: MGHRA and YSYEKL. With termini counted, the CDR3 has 16 amino acids. The chain's CDR3 is CASSLLTGQGSYEQYL.

At least ten counts were recorded for this clonotype. The V gene is TRBV7-8, the J gene TRBJ2-2; D call uncertain. This CDR3 spans 14 amino acids. CDR1 SGHVS and CDR2 FQNEAQ come from the germline V gene. Trimming took off 3 bases at V and 1 base at J, with 6 bases between the two ends. CDR3 region: CASSFNLNTGELFF. For the CDR3, the DNA is TGTGCCAGCAGCTTTAATCTGAACACCGGGGAGCTGTTTTTT.

The chain has TRBV20-1 and TRBJ2-1; the D gene could be TRBD1 or TRBD2 (6 bases each). The CDR3 has 15 residues. V gave up 6 bases and J gave up 3 bases, with 18 bases separating them. Germline CDR1 reads DFQATT; CDR2 reads SNEGSKA (reference sequence). The CDR3 loop is CSAPDRGQYYNEQFF. For the CDR3, the DNA is TGCAGTGCCCCAGATCGGGGGCAGTACTACAATGAGCAGTTCTTC.